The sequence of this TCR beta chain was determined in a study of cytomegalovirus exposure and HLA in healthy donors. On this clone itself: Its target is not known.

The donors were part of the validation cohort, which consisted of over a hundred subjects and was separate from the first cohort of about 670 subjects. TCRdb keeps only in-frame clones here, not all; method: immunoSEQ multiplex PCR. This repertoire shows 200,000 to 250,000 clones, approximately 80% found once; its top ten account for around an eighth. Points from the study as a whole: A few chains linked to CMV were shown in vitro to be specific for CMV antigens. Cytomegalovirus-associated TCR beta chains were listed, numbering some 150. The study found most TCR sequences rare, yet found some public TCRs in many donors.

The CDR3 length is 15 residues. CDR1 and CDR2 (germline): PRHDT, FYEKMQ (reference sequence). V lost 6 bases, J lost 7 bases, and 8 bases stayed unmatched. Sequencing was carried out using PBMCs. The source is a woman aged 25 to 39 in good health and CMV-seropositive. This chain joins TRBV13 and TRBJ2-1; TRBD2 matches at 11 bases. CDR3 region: CASRPFTSGSNEQFF. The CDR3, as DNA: TGTGCCAGCAGGCCGTTTACTAGCGGGAGTAATGAGCAGTTCTTC.